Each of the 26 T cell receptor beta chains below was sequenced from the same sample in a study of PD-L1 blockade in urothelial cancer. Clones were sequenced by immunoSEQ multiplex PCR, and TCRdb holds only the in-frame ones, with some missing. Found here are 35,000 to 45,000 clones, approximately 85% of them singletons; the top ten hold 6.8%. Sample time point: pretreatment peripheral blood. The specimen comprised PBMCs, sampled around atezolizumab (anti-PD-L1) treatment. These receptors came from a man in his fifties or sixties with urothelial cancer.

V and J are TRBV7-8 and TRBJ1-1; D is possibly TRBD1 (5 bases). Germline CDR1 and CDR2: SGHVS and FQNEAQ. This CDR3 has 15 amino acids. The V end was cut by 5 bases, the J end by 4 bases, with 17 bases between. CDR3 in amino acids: CASSENSRATTEAFF. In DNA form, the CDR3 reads TGTGCCAGCAGCGAGAACTCCAGGGCCACCACTGAAGCTTTCTTT. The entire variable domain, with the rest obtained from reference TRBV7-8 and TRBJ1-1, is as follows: GAGVSQSPRYKVAKRGQDVALRCDPISGHVSLFWYQQALGQGPEFLTYFQNEAQLDKSGLPSDRFFAERPEGSVSTLKIQRTQQEDSAVYLCASSENSRATTEAFFGQGTRLTVV.

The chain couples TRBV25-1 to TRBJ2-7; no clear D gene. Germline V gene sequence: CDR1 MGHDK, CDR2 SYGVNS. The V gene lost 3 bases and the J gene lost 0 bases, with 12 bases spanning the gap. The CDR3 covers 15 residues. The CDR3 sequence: CASSEVGPVSYEQYF. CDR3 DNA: TGTGCCAGCAGTGAGGTTGGGCCCGTCTCCTACGAGCAGTACTTC.

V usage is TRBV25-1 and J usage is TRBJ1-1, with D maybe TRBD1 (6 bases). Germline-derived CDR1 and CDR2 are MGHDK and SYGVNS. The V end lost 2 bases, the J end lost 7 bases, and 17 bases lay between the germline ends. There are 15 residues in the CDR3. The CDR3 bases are TGTGCCAGCAGTGAAGCAGCCGGGACACACCTTGAAGCTTTCTTT. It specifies CASSEAAGTHLEAFF.

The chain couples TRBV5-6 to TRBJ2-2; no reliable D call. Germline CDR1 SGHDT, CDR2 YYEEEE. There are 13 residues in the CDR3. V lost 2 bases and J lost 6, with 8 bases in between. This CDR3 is CASSFSLPGELFF. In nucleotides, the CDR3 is TGTGCCAGCAGCTTTAGCCTACCCGGGGAGCTGTTTTTT. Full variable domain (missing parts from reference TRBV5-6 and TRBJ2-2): DAGVTQSPTHLIKTRGQQVTLRCSPKSGHDTVSWYQQALGQGPQFIFQYYEEEERQRGNFPDRFSGHQFPNYSSELNVNALLLGDSALYLCASSFSLPGELFFGEGSRLTVL.

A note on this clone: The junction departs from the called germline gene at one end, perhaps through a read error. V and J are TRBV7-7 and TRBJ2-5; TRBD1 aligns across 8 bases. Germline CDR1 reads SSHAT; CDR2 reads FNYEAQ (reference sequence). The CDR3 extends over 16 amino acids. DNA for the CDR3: TGTGCTAGCAGCCCCTTCCGGACAGGGTTCCAAGAGACCCAGTACTTC. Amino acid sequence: CASSPFRTGFQETQYF.

In DNA form, the CDR3 reads TGTGCCAGCAGCTTAGCAGTCAGGCATAACACTGAAGCTTTCTTT. Its protein product is CASSLAVRHNTEAFF. The chain links TRBV7-9 to TRBJ1-1; D is ambiguous. This CDR3 spans 15 amino acids. From germline, CDR1 is SEHNR and CDR2 FQNEAQ (reference sequence). V lost 0 bases and J 2 bases, leaving 10 bases between the germline ends.

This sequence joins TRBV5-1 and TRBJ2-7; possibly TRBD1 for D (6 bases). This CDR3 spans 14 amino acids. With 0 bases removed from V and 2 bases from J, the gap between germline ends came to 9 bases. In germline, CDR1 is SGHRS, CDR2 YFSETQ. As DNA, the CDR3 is TGCGCCAGCAGCTTGGACGGGACACCCTACGAGCAGTACTTC. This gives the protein CASSLDGTPYEQYF.

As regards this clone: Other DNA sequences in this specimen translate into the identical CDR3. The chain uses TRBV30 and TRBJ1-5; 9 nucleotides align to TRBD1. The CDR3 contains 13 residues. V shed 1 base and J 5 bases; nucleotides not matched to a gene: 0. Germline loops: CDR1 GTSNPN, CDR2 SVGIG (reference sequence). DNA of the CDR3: TGTGCCTGGAGTGGACAGGGGGATCAGCCCCAGCATTTT. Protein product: CAWSGQGDQPQHF.

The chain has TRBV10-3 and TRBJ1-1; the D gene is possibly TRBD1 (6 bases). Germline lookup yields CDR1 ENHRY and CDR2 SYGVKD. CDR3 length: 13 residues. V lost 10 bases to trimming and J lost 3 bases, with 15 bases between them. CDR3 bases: TGTGCCACTCAACAGGGCGTCGACACTGAAGCTTTCTTT. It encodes CATQQGVDTEAFF.

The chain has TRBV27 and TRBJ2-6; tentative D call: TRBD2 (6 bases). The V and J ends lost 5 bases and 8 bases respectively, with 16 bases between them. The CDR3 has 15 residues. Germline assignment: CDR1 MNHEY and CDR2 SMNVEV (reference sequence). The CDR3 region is CASSPNEGRTNVLTF. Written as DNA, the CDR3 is TGTGCCAGCAGTCCAAACGAGGGGAGGACCAACGTCCTGACTTTC.

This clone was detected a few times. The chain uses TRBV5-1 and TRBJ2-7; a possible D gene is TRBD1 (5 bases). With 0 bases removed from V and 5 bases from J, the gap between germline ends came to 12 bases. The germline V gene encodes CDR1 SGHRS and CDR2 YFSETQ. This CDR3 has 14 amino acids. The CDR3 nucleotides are TGCGCCAGCAGCTTGGCCAGCAGGGTTGACGAGCAGTACTTC. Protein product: CASSLASRVDEQYF.

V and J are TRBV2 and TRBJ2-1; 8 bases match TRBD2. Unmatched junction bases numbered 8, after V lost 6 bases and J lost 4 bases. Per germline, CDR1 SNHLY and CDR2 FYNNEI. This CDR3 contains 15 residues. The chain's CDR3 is CASRTVGGGYNEQFF. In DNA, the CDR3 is TGTGCCAGCAGAACCGTGGGCGGGGGGTACAATGAGCAGTTCTTC.

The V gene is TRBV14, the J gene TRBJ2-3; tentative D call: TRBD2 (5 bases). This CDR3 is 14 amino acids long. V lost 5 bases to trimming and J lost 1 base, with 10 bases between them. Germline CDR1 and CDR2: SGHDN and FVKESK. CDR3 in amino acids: CASSEGERTDTQYF. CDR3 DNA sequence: TGTGCCAGCAGCGAGGGAGAACGCACAGATACGCAGTATTTT.

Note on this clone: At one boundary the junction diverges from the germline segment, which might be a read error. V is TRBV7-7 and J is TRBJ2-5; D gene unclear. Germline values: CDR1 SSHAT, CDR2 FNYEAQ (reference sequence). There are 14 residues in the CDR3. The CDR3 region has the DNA TGTGCTAGCAGCTTAGGCGCTAGAGGAGAGACCCAGTACTTC. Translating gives CASSLGARGETQYF. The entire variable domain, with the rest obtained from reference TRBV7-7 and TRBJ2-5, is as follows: GAGVSQSPRYKVTKRGQDVTLRCDPISSHATLYWYQQALGQGPEFLTYFNYEAQPDKSGLPSDRFSAERPEGSISTLTIQRTEQRDSAMYRCASSLGARGETQYFGPGTRLLVL.

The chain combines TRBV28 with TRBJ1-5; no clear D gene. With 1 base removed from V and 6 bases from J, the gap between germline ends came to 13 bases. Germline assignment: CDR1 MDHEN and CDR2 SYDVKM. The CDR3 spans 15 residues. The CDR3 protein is CASSLYGVGGQPQHF. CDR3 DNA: TGTGCCAGCAGTTTATACGGGGTTGGAGGTCAGCCCCAGCATTTT.

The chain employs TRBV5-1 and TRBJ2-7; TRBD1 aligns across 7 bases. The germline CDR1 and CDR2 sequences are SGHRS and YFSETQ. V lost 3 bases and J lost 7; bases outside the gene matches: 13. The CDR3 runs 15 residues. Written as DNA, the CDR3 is TGCGCCAGCAGCTCCGAATTAGACAGGGTGGGGGAGCAGTACTTC. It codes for CASSSELDRVGEQYF.

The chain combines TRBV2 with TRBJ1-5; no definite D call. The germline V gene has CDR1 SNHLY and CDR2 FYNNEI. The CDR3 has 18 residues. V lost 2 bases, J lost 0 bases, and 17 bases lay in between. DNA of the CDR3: TGTGCCAGCAGTGAACAGAAGTGGGAGATTGATAGCAATCAGCCCCAGCATTTT. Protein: CASSEQKWEIDSNQPQHF.

CDR3 DNA sequence: TGTGCTAGTGCCCAGTGGGGGGTCGGAGCTTTCTTT. It codes for CASAQWGVGAFF. This chain uses TRBV12-5 with TRBJ1-1, with TRBD1 as a possible D gene (5 bases). This CDR3 is 12 amino acids long. Looked up from germline, CDR1 is LGHNT and CDR2 is FRNRAP. Trimming left V 7 bases short and J 10 bases short, with 16 bases between. Variable domain in full (rest from reference TRBV12-5 and TRBJ1-1): DARVTQTPRHKVTEMGQEVTMRCQPILGHNTVFWYRQTMMQGLELLAYFRNRAPLDDSGMPKDRFSAEMPDATLATLKIQPSEPRDSAVYFCASAQWGVGAFFGQGTRLTVV.

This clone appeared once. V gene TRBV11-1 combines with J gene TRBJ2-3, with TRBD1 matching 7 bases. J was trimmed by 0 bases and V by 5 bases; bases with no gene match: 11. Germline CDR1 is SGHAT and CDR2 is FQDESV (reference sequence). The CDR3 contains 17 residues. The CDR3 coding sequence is TGTGCCAGCAGCGCGGGCGACAGGGCCCGGAGCACAGATACGCAGTATTTT. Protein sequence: CASSAGDRARSTDTQYF.

For the CDR3, the DNA is TGTGCCAGCAGCACACGGACAGGGTACAATGAGCAGTTCTTC. Amino acid sequence: CASSTRTGYNEQFF. This rearrangement joins TRBV5-8 to TRBJ2-1, with 8 bases aligning to TRBD1. Germline CDR1 is SGHTS and CDR2 is YDEGEE. The CDR3 is 14 residues long. Trimming cost V 4 bases and J 4 bases; bases outside gene matches: 4.

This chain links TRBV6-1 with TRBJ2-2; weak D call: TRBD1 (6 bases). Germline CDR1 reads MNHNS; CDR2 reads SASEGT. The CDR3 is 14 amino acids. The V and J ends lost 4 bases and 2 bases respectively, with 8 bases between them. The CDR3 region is CASSADRNTGELFF. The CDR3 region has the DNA TGTGCCAGCAGTGCGGACAGAAACACCGGGGAGCTGTTTTTT.

The CDR3 region is CASAVYTGGAGGYTF. In nucleotides, the CDR3 is TGTGCCAGCGCGGTCTATACAGGGGGCGCGGGCGGCTACACCTTC. The chain employs TRBV2 and TRBJ1-2, with TRBD1 matching over 9 bases. V lost 8 bases, J lost 8 bases, and 15 bases stayed unmatched. The CDR3 runs 15 residues. CDR1 and CDR2 from the germline V gene are SNHLY and FYNNEI.

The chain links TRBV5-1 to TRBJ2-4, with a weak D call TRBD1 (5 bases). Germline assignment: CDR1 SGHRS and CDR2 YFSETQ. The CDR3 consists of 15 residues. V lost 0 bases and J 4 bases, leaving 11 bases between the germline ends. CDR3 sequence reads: CASSLVAGPKNIQYF. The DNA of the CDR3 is TGCGCCAGCAGCTTGGTAGCAGGGCCGAAAAACATTCAGTACTTC. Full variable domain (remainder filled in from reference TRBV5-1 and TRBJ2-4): KAGVTQTPRYLIKTRGQQVTLSCSPISGHRSVSWYQQTPGQGLQFLFEYFSETQRNKGNFPGRFSGRQFSNSRSEMNVSTLELGDSALYLCASSLVAGPKNIQYFGAGTRLSVL.

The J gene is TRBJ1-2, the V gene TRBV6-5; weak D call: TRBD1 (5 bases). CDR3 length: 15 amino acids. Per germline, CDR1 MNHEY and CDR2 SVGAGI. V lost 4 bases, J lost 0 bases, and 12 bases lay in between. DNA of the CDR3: TGTGCCAGCAGTTCTATAGACAGAGCTAACTATGGCTACACCTTC. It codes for CASSSIDRANYGYTF.

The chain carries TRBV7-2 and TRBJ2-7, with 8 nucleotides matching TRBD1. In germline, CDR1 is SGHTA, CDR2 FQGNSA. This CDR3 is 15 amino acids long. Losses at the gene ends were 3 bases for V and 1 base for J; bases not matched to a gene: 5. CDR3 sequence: CASSFGTGGSYEQYF. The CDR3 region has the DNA TGTGCCAGCAGCTTCGGGACAGGCGGTTCCTACGAGCAGTACTTC.

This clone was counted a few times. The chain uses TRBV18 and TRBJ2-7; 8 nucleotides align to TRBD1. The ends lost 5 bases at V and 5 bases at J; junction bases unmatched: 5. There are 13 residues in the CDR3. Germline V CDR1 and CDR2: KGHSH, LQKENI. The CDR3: CASSTTGEDEQYF. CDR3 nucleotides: TGTGCCAGCTCAACGACAGGGGAGGACGAGCAGTACTTC.